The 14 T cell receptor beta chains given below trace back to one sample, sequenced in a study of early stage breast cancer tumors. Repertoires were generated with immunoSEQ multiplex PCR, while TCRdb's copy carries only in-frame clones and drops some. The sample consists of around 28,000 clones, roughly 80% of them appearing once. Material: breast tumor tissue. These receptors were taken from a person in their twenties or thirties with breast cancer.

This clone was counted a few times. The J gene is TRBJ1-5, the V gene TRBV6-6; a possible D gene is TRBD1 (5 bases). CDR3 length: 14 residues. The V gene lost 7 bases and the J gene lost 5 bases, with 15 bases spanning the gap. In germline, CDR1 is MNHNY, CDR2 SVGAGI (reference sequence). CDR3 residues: CASTPQTAYQPQHF. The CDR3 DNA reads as TGTGCCAGCACCCCTCAGACAGCCTATCAGCCCCAGCATTTT.

DNA for the CDR3: TGTGCCAGCAGCGTAGGTTTCACAACTAACTATGGCTACACCTTC. It is translated as CASSVGFTTNYGYTF. The V gene is TRBV9, the J gene TRBJ1-2, with D unclear. The CDR3 is 15 amino acids. Trimming removed 0 bases from V and 0 bases from J, with 9 bases in between. CDR1 is SGDLS, CDR2 YYNGEE, per germline.

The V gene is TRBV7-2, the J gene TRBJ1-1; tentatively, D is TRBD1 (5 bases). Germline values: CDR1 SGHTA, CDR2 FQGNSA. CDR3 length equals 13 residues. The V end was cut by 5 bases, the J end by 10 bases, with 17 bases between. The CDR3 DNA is TGTGCCAGCAGCCCAACCCGGGACTGGGGAGCTTTCTTT. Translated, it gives CASSPTRDWGAFF.

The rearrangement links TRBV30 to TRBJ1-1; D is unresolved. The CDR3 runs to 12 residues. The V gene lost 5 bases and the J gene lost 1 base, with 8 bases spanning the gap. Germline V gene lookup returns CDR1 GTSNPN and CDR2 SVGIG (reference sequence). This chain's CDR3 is CAWSQSNTEAFF. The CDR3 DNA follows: TGTGCCTGGTCCCAGTCGAACACTGAAGCTTTCTTT.

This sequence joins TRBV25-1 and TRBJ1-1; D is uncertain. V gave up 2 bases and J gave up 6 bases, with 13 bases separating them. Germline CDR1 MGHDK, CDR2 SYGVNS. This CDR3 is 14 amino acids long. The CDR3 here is CASSEMGSWAEAFF. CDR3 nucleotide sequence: TGTGCCAGCAGTGAAATGGGGAGTTGGGCTGAAGCTTTCTTT.

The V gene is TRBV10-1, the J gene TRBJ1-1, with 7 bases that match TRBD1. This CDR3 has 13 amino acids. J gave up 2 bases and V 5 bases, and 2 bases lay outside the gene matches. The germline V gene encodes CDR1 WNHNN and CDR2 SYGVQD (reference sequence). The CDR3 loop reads CASSRTGNTEAFF. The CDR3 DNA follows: TGCGCCAGCAGTCGGACAGGTAACACTGAAGCTTTCTTT.

Written as DNA, the CDR3 is TGTGCCAGCAGCCCCACACTAGCGGGTGGGGCCAACGTCCTGACTTTC. Translated, it gives CASSPTLAGGANVLTF. The rearrangement joins TRBV5-6 to TRBJ2-6; TRBD2 aligns across 9 bases. J lost 3 bases, V lost 4 bases, and 5 bases had no gene match. Germline V CDR1 and CDR2: SGHDT, YYEEEE. This CDR3 is 16 amino acids long.

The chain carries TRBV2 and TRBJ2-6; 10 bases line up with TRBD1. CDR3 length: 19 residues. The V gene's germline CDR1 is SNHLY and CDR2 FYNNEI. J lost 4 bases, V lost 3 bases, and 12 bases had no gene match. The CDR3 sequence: CASSDPGGTGVRGANVLTF. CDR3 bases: TGTGCCAGCAGTGACCCCGGTGGGACAGGGGTGCGCGGGGCCAACGTCCTGACTTTC.

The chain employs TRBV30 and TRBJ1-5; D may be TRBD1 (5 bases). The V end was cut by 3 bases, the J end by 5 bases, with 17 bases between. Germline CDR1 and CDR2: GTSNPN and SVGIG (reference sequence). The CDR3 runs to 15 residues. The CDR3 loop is CAWSPLGRLDQPQHF. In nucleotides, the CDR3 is TGTGCCTGGAGCCCCCTGGGACGACTCGATCAGCCCCAGCATTTT.

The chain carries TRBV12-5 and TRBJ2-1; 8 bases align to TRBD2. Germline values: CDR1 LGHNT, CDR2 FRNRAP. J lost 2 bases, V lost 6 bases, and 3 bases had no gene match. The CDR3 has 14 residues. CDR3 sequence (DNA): TGTGCTAGTGGCCAAGCGGGAGCCTACAATGAGCAGTTCTTC. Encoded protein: CASGQAGAYNEQFF.

The CDR3 loop reads CASSYSVWGQEQYF. The DNA of the CDR3 is TGTGCCAGCAGTTACTCGGTCTGGGGGCAGGAGCAGTACTTC. This chain uses TRBV6-5 with TRBJ2-7; a weak D match, TRBD1 (6 bases). The CDR3 sequence is 14 residues long. Deletions cut 0 bases from V and 7 bases from J, with 13 bases between. The germline V gene has CDR1 MNHEY and CDR2 SVGAGI.

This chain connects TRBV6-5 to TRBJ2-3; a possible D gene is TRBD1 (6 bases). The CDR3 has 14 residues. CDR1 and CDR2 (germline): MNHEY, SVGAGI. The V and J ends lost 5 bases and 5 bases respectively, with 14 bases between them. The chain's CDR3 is CASSPRNREDTQYF. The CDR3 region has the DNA TGTGCCAGCAGTCCGAGAAACAGGGAAGATACGCAGTATTTT.

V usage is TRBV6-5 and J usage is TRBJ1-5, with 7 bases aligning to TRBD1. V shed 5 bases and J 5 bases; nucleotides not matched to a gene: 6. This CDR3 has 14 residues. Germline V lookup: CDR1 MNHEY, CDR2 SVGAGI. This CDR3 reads CASSKRTGDQPQHF. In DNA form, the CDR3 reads TGTGCCAGCAGTAAAAGGACAGGCGATCAGCCCCAGCATTTT.

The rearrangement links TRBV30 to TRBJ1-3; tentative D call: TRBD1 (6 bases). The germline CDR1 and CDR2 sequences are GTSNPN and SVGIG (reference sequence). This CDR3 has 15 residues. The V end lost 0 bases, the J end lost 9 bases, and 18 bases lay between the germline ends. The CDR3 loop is CAWSVPGRGRGTIYF. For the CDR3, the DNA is TGTGCCTGGAGTGTACCGGGCAGGGGAAGGGGCACCATATATTTT.